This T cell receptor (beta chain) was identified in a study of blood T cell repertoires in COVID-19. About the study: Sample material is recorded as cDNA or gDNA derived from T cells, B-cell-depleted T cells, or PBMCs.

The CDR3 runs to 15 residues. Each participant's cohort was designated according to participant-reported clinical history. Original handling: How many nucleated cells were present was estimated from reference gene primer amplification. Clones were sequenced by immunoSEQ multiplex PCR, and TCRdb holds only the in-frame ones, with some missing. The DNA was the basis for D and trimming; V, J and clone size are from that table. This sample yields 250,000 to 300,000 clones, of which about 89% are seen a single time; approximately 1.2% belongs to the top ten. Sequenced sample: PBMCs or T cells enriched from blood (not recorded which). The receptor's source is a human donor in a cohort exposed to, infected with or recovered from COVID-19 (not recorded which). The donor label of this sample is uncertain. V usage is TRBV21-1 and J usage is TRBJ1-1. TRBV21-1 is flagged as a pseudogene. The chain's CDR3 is CASSKEGSPNTEAFF. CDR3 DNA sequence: TGTGCCAGCAGCAAAGAAGGGAGCCCAAACACTGAAGCTTTCTTT.